The following is a T cell receptor beta chain sequence with its context. V was trimmed by 0 bases and J by 0 bases, leaving 9 bases between them. There are 17 residues in the CDR3. PCR employed 60 Vbeta and 13 Jbeta primers. The assay was immunoSEQ multiplex PCR, and TCRdb's table has in-frame clones only and misses some. The sample records roughly 40,000 clones, roughly 47% being singletons. These data come from a study of cytomegalovirus exposure and HLA in healthy donors. The sequence came from a human donor in good health. The rearrangement links TRBV23-1 to TRBJ1-6, with no clear D. TRBV23-1 is an ORF; its function is uncertain. The specimen sequenced was PBMCs. Here the CDR3 DNA reads TGCGCCAGCAGTCAATCATCCCCAGACTCCTATAATTCACCCCTCCACTTT. This gives the protein CASSQSSPDSYNSPLHF.